The T cell receptor beta chain under discussion was sequenced for a study of vaccination effects on CD4 cells after COVID-19. Study overall: It was a median of 72 days after the second dose that post-vaccine samples were obtained.

Sequencing was performed with immunoSEQ multiplex PCR; in TCRdb, only in-frame clones are kept and a portion is missing. The table records 50,000 to 80,000 clones, approximately 80% of them present only once. Worth noting for this clone: Antigen specificity is unknown.

The CDR3 runs 13 residues. CDR1 and CDR2 (germline): MNHNS, SASEGT. The V and J ends lost 3 bases and 7 bases respectively, with 12 bases between them. Broader study findings: There were few convalescent patients in the study and no early post-infection timepoints. Cross-reaction with common cold coronaviruses was seen in only 1 of 255 vaccine-induced clones from healthy vaccinees.

Following 10 days of culture, CD4+ T cells were isolated. Participants got two doses of BNT162b2 or mRNA-1273 vaccine. Recipients of the vaccine had no prior SARS-CoV-2 infection and negative nucleocapsid antibodies. The rearrangement uses TRBV6-1 and TRBJ2-5; D possibly corresponds to TRBD2 (5 bases). Sequencing was performed on CD4+ T cells from PBMCs cultured without peptide, taken after COVID-19 vaccination. This sequence originates from a human donor who received a COVID-19 vaccine. CDR3 in amino acids: CASSEIERGTQYF. In DNA form, the CDR3 reads TGTGCCAGCAGTGAGATAGAACGGGGGACCCAGTACTTC.